The rows below give T cell receptor beta chains drawn from one sample of a study of Ad26.COV2.S vaccination and SARS-CoV-2 variants. Sequenced by immunoSEQ multiplex PCR; TCRdb stores in-frame clones only, minus some. Of approximately 340,000 clones listed, roughly 81% are singletons. Sequenced here: peripheral blood, sampled in a trial of Ad26.COV2.S vaccine versus placebo. The receptors derive from a person aged 18-60 years who received the Ad26.COV2.S COVID-19 vaccine or a placebo. Each CDR3 is given without its conserved first and last residue. The order of the fields is V gene, clone size, D gene, J gene, CDR3 protein. The D gene is left open where the match is weak. Where a row states a size, it is once, few, many or the class of an expanded clone; other rows omit it.

>TRBV11-2|-|TRBD1|TRBJ2-2
ASSLLQGAKELF
>TRBV5-6|once|-|TRBJ2-7
ASSLEDYEQY
>TRBV7-2|few|TRBD1|TRBJ1-1
ASSPKPQGAAFEAF
>TRBV16|-|-|TRBJ1-6
ASSQPGVGANSPLH
>TRBV25-1|few|-|TRBJ2-2
ASSEGGPGTGELF
>TRBV5-1|-|-|TRBJ1-1
ASSPKAGNTEAF
>TRBV4-3|-|-|TRBJ2-7
ASSQDIGLSYEQY
>TRBV4-2|few|TRBD1|TRBJ1-2
ASSPGTADRDYGYT
>TRBV7-2|-|TRBD1|TRBJ1-2
ASSGLGYGQGDHGYT
>TRBV12-5|-|TRBD1|TRBJ1-1
ASGLGLPGTDAF
>TRBV7-6|-|-|TRBJ1-4
ASSFWIEHPGGEKLF